Described below is a single T cell receptor (beta chain) sequence and its context. This clonotype came up many times. Its recognized antigen is unknown. No per-base quality is available; no much larger clone lies one base away. The junction carries 11 bases between V and J, which are trimmed by 0 bases and 2 bases respectively. From the germline V gene, CDR1 is MNHEY and CDR2 is SVGEGT. Measured from the cysteine to the phenylalanine, the CDR3 is 16 residues long. Here the CDR3 DNA is all that survives: 48 bases in frame from base 1. This entry comes from a study of regulatory T cells in long-lasting Graves disease (TCRdb year 2021). For the study in its entirety: Newly diagnosed Graves' disease patients had taken antithyroid drugs for less than 3 months. A total of some 33 samples were covered by TCR sequencing, comprising around 13 persistent and roughly 20 newly diagnosed Graves' disease patients. The study was registered as a clinical trial and conducted in China. Patients with persistent Graves' disease were compared with patients with newly diagnosed Graves' disease using TCR sequencing and RNA sequencing of peripheral blood. The study at large found these results: A larger number of public clonotypes was shared among persistent patients (approximately 3,000) than among newly diagnosed patients (roughly 930). Sequencing and analysis were restricted to the TCR beta chain. Because the primary lesion, thyroid tissue, could not be accessed, the study looked at peripheral blood alone. Preferential use of TRBV28, TRBJ1-2 and TRBJ2-5 was observed in persistent disease, whereas TRBV20-1 and TRBJ2-1 were favored in newly diagnosed disease. The authors noted that the small sample size was a limitation that may lower accuracy. Lower TCR Shannon entropy and fewer highly expanded clones were observed in persistent Graves' disease patients than in newly diagnosed patients, which suggested clonal expansion.

In the paper's terms, the time point label means: newly diagnosed GD, antithyroid drugs for less than 3 months. For both TCR sequencing and RNA sequencing, RNA was extracted from PBMCs in TRIzol. The diagnosis of Graves' disease followed American Thyroid Association guidelines. Recruitment of patients was carried out at an endocrinology department in Xi'an, China. From each patient, 7.5 to 10 milliliters of peripheral blood was collected into an EDTA anticoagulant tube. PBMCs were isolated by Ficoll Paque Plus density gradient separation without further T cell sorting. An Agilent 2100 Bioanalyzer and agarose gel were used to check RNA quality, while a NanoDrop 2000 measured RNA concentration. Libraries were constructed by multiplex PCR. Reads for this sample came from an Illumina HiSeq 4000. CDR3 regions were amplified by Arm-PCR with iRepertoire HTBI primers to construct TCR beta libraries. Gel purification was performed on PCR products prior to sequencing. In the source study's methods: A total of around 66 TRBV and 14 TRBJ segments were identified across samples and were used for gene usage analysis of CDR3 amino acid clonotypes. COPE and FqMerger were used to merge the filtered high-quality paired reads into contigs. BLAST was used to align contigs to the IMGT TRBV, TRBD and TRBJ reference genes, and CDR3 was defined following IMGT. Any clonotype with a frequency above 0.1% was counted as a highly expanded clone. Shannon entropy was used to measure repertoire diversity, and the Gini coefficient was used to measure V-J evenness. Clonotypes shared by more than one individual were considered public. The public reads were quality trimmed at Q25 with fastp and then assembled into clones with MiXCR by TCRdb, keeping productive beta chains. Each CDR3 protein appears once, grouped with its most common genes and DNA. Here the V and J calls rest on TCRdb's processing, not on the authors' analysis. In this sample the table shows around 400,000 distinct CDR3 sequences, 12% of which occur a single time. The ten largest clones add up to approximately 19% of the sample.

This sample also belongs to another study, concerning T cells in Graves' hyperthyroidism and ophthalmopathy. The other study reports the following: Stable Graves' hyperthyroidism was defined as no progression to ophthalmopathy during 18 months of follow-up. Hyperthyroidism patients were newly diagnosed, with disease duration under 2 months, and aged 18 to 65 years. Patients with uncontrolled infections, other autoimmune diseases, pregnancy or lactation were excluded. Diagnoses were established on the basis of clinical symptoms, serum thyroxine and TRAb, thyroid ultrasound, and orbital computed tomography. A first-round RT-PCR of the TCR CDR3 used the HTBI primer set with the Qiagen OneStep RT-PCR kit. Most expanded thyroid clonotypes (frequency above 0.001) were also found in blood, which suggests that blood repertoires may mirror thyroid immune responses. A 13 V-J signature model separated ophthalmopathy from stable hyperthyroidism, with about 90% sensitivity and roughly 84% specificity in cross-validation and 80%/75% in testing. In validation, the model predicted progression to ophthalmopathy with around 71% sensitivity and roughly 72% specificity, a median of around six months before onset. A discovery cohort of about a hundred patients, 43 with Graves' ophthalmopathy and 55 to 60 with stable Graves' hyperthyroidism, was used to find distinguishing TCR V-J signatures. Whether ophthalmopathy could be predicted prospectively was tested in an independent validation cohort made up of under 20 hyperthyroidism patients plus 17 patients who later progressed to ophthalmopathy. The 90 to 100 discovery patients were randomly split 7:3 into training and test sets. In addition, the study compared T-cell repertoires in thyroid tissue and in blood from about 6 Graves' hyperthyroidism patients. Once sampling was done, hyperthyroidism patients were given methimazole at a starting dose of 30 mg daily, whereas ophthalmopathy patients were given high-dose intravenous methylprednisolone. A second multiplex PCR round built the libraries, followed by size selection and purification. The libraries were sequenced on an Illumina HiSeq2000 using paired-end 100 bp reads. Raw data were processed with SOAPnuke, discarding reads with adapters, uncalled bases, mean Phred below 15, or no exact constant-primer or identifier match. High-quality paired reads were merged using COPE v1.2.5, and each unique nucleotide sequence was defined as a clonotype. MiTCR v1.1 was used to align clonotypes to the IMGT TRBV, TRBD and TRBJ reference segments. The analysis was restricted to V-J combinations with a frequency above 0.0001, which together covered 98% to 99.2% of the repertoires. A TCS score was defined as the ratio of F50 (clonal expansion) to E x V (chaos), with BLOSUM62-based TCRdist applied between CDR3 peptides within each V-J. Welch's t-statistics and random forest reduced several hundred V-J features to about 13, which were used in a naive Bayes classifier (R e1071). Sample size was not statistically predetermined, and blinding of investigators to group allocation was not performed. According to the paper, TCR Vbeta CDR3 sequencing was carried out on 135 peripheral blood samples, which came from over 40 ophthalmopathy, 75 or so hyperthyroidism and about 17 progressor patients.

The V gene is TRBV6-2 or TRBV6-3 and the J gene is TRBJ2-1, with no D gene named confidently. The source was peripheral blood mononuclear cells (PBMCs), collected at new diagnosis, from a patient treated with antithyroid drugs. This clonotype was sampled from a woman between 18 and 29 years old with Graves disease. Donor details come from another sample of the same person, matched by shared clones. The CDR3 loop reads CASSYSTEPTYNEQFF. In nucleotide form, the sequence is TGTGCCAGCAGTTACTCGACTGAGCCCACCTACAATGAGCAGTTCTTC.